The TCR beta chain described here comes from a study of response to subunit inactivated influenza vaccine. The study's findings and limits: New T cells are recruited in small numbers by each seasonal influenza vaccination, according to the authors' suggestion.

This clonotype was seen ten or more times. The antigen is not known. This CDR3 contains 17 residues. Trimming left V 4 bases short and J 6 bases short, with 22 bases between. Germline CDR1 SQVTM, CDR2 ANQGSEA. A single record per CDR3 protein comes from TCRdb applying MiXCR to the RT-PCR reads. This sample has roughly 520,000 distinct CDR3 sequences; 25% occur once, and the top ten carry under 2.5%. This specimen was CD4+ T cells sorted from PBMCs, taken roughly 5 days after vaccination. This chain uses TRBV29-1 with TRBJ1-6; D perhaps matches TRBD1 (6 bases). The clonotype was recovered from a man aged 45 to 65 who received an inactivated influenza vaccine. The CDR3 DNA reads TGCAGCGTTGGTCGCCGACAGGCGAAAACTACTAATTCACCCCTCCACTTT. Its translation is CSVGRRQAKTTNSPLHF.